This T cell receptor (beta chain) was sequenced during a study of neurological immune-mediated disorders. The V gene's germline CDR1 is SGHRS and CDR2 YFSETQ. V lost 4 bases and J 7 bases, leaving 21 bases between the germline ends. This CDR3 has 15 residues. This clonotype was found many times. TCRdb redid the calling of the 5' RACE reads with MiXCR, one entry per CDR3 protein. The table lists around 80,000 distinct CDR3 sequences, 10% of them singletons. The receptor was derived from a man aged 35 to 55 in good health. Sequencing input: PBMCs. The chain couples TRBV5-1 to TRBJ2-7; D is perhaps TRBD1 or TRBD2 (5 bases each). This CDR3 is CASSEGVGALGEQYF. DNA of the CDR3: TGCGCCAGCAGCGAGGGCGTCGGGGCCCTCGGGGAGCAGTACTTC.